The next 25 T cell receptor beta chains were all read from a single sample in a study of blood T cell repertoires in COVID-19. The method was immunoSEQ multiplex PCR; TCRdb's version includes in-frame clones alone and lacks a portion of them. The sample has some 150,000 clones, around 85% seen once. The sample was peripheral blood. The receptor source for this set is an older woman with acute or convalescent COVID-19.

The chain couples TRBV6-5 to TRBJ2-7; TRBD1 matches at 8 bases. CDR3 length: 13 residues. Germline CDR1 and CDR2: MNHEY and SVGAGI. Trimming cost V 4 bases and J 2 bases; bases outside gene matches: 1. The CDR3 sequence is CASSLDRAYEQYF. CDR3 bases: TGTGCCAGCAGTTTGGACAGGGCCTACGAGCAGTACTTC.

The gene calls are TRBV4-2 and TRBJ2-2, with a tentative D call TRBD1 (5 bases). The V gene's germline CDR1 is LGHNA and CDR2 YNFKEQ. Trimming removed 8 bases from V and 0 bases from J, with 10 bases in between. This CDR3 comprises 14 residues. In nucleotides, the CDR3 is TGTGCCAGCGCACAGGAGACGAACACCGGGGAGCTGTTTTTT. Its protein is CASAQETNTGELFF.

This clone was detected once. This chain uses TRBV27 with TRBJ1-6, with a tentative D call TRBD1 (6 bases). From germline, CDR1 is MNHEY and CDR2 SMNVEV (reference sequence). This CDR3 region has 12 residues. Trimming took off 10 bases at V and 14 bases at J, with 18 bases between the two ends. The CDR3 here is CATKGGVAALHF. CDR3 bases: TGTGCCACAAAGGGGGGGGTGGCAGCCCTCCACTTT.

The chain's CDR3 is CGAGTGTEQYV. The DNA of the CDR3 is TGCGGAGCCGGGACAGGGACCGAGCAGTACGTC. The chain employs TRBV20-1 and TRBJ2-7; the match to TRBD1 covers 9 bases. The CDR3 is 11 amino acids. Germline V gene data show CDR1 as DFQATT and CDR2 as SNEGSKA (reference sequence).

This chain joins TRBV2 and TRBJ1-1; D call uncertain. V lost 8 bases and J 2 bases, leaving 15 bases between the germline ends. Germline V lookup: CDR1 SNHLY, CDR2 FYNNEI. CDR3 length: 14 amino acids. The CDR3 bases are TGTGCCAGCGATAATAGCTTTCCCAACACTGAAGCTTTCTTT. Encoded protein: CASDNSFPNTEAFF.

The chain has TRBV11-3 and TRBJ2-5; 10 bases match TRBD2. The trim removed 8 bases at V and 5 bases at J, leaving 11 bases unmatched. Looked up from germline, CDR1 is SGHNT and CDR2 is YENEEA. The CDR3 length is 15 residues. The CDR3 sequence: CASSRGASGGETQYF. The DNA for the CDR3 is TGTGCCAGCTCGAGGGGGGCTAGCGGGGGCGAGACCCAGTACTTC.

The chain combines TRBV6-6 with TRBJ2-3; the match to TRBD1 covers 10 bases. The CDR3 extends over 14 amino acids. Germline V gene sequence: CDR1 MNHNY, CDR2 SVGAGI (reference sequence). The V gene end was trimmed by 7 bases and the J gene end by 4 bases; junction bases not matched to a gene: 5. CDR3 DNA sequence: TGTGCCAGCAAAGACAGGGGGCGTCCAGATACGCAGTATTTT. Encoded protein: CASKDRGRPDTQYF.

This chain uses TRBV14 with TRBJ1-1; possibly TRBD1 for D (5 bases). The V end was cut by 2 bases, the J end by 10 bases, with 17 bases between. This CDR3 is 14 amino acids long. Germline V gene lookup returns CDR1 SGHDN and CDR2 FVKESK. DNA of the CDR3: TGTGCCAGCAGCCAAAGCCTGGCAGGGAAGGGAGCTTTCTTT. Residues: CASSQSLAGKGAFF.

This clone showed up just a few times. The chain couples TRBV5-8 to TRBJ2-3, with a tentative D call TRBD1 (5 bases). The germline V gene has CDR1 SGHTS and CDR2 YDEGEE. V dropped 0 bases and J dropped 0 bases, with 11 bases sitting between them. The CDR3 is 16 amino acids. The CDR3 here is CASSLETGASTDTQYF. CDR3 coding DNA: TGTGCCAGCAGCTTGGAAACAGGAGCTAGCACAGATACGCAGTATTTT.

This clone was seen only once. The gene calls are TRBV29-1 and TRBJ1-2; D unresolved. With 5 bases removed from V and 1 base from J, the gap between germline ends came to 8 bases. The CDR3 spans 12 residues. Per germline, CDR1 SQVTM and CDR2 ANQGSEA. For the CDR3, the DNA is TGCAGCGTTCAGGATATTAACTATGGCTACACCTTC. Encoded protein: CSVQDINYGYTF.

The CDR3 DNA reads as TGTGCCAGTACCGGCGACAGGGTTAGCAATCAGCCCCAGCATTTT. This codes for CASTGDRVSNQPQHF. The genes are TRBV19 and TRBJ1-5; 7 bases fit TRBD1. The CDR3 spans 15 residues. V shed 7 bases and J 0 bases; nucleotides not matched to a gene: 6. Germline V gene data show CDR1 as LNHDA and CDR2 as SQIVND (reference sequence).

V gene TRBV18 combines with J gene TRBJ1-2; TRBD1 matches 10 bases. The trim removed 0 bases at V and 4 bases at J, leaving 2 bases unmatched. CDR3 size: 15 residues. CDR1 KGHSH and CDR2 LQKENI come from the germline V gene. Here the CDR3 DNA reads TGTGCCAGCTCACCACCGACAGGGGGCGCCTATGGCTACACCTTC. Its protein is CASSPPTGGAYGYTF.

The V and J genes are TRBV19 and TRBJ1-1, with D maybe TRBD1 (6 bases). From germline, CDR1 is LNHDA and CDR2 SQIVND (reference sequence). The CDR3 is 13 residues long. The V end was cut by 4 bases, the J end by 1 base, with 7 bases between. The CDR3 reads CASSTDRNTEAFF. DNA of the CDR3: TGTGCCAGTAGTACGGACAGGAACACTGAAGCTTTCTTT.

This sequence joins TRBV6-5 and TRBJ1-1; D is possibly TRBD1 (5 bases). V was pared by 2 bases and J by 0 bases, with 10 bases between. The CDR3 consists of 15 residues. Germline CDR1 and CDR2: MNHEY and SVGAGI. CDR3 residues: CASSYTGVLNTEAFF. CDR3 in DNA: TGTGCCAGCAGTTACACGGGGGTCCTGAACACTGAAGCTTTCTTT.

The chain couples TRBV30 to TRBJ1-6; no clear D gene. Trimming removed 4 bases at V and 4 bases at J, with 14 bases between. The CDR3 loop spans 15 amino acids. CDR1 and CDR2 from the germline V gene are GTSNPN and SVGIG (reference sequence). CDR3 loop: CAWILAGFYNSPLHF. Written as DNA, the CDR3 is TGTGCCTGGATACTGGCAGGATTTTATAATTCACCCCTCCACTTT.

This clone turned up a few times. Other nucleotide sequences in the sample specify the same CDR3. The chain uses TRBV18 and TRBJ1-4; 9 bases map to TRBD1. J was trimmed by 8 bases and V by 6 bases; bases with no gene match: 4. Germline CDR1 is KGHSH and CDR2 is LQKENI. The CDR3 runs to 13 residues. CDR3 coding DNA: TGTGCCAGCTCTCCGGGACAGGGCGAAAAACTGTTTTTT. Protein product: CASSPGQGEKLFF.

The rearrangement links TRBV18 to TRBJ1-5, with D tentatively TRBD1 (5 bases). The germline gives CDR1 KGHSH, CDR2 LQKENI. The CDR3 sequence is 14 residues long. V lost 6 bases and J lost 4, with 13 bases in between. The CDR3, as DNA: TGTGCCAGCTCCCCGACAGATTTAAATCAGCCCCAGCATTTT. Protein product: CASSPTDLNQPQHF.

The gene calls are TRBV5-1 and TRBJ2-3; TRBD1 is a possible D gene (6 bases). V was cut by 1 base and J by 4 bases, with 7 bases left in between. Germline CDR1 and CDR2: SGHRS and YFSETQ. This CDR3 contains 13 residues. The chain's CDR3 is CASSLPGADTQYF. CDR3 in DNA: TGCGCCAGCAGCTTGCCAGGGGCAGATACGCAGTATTTT.

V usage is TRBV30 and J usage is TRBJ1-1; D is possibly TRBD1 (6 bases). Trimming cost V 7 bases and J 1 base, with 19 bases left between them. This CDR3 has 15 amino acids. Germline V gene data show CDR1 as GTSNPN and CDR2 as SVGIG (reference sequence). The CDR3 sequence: CAFAFSWTANTEAFF. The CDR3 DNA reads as TGTGCCTTCGCCTTCTCTTGGACAGCGAACACTGAAGCTTTCTTT.

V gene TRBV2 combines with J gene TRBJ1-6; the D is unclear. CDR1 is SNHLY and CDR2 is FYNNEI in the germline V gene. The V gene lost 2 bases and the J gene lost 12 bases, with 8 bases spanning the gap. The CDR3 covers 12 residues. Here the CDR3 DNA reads TGTGCCAGCAGTGAAATGGGGAGACCCCTCCACTTT. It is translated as CASSEMGRPLHF.

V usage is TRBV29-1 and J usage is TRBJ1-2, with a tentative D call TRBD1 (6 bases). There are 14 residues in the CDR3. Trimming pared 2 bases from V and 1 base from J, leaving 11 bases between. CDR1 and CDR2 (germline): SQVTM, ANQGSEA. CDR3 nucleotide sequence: TGCAGCGTTGAAAAGGGACAAGTTAACTATGGCTACACCTTC. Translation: CSVEKGQVNYGYTF.

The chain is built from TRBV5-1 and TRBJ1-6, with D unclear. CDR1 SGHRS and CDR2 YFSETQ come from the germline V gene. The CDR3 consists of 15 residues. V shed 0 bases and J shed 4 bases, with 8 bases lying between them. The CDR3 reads CASSLDSQYNSPLHF. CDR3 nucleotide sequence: TGCGCCAGCAGCTTGGACAGCCAGTATAATTCACCCCTCCACTTT.

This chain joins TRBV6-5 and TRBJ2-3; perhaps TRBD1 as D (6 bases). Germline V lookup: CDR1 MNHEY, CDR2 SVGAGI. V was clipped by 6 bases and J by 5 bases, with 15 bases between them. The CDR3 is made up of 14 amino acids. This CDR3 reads CASRRDTSQDTQYF. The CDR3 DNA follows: TGTGCCAGCAGACGGGACACATCCCAAGATACGCAGTATTTT.

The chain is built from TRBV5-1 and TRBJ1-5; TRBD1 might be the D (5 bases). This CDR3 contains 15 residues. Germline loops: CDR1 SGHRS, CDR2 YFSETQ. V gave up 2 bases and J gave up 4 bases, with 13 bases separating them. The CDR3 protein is CASSFSPGSNQPQHF. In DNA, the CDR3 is TGCGCCAGCAGCTTTTCACCAGGGTCAAATCAGCCCCAGCATTTT.

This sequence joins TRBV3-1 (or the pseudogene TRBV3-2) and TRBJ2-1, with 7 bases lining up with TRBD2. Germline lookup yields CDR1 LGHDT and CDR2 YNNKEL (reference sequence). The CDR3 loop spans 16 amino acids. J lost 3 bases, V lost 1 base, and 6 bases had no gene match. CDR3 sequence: CASSQAAGSIYNEQFF. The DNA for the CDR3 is TGTGCCAGCAGCCAAGCAGCGGGGTCAATCTACAATGAGCAGTTCTTC.